Below, 6 T cell receptor beta chains from the same sample are listed, as sequenced in a study of T cell repertoires in cytomegalovirus infection. TCRdb recomputed calls from the reads with MiXCR, one row per CDR3 protein. The sample consists of around 81,000 distinct CDR3 sequences, approximately 39% of them appearing once. No antigen has been assigned to these receptors. The specimen was CD8+ T cells from cultured PBMCs, collected from culture after CMV antigen stimulation. These receptors all come from a human donor in good health (CMV status not recorded). Some clones in this sample may be carry-over from other donors' samples.

This clonotype showed up many times. The rearrangement links TRBV4-1 to TRBJ2-7; possibly TRBD1 for D (6 bases). The CDR3 contains 13 residues. In germline, CDR1 is MGHRA, CDR2 YSYEKL. The V and J ends lost 4 bases and 5 bases respectively, with 12 bases between them. The DNA of the CDR3 is TGCGCCAGCAGCCTCTTGACAGGCAACGAGCAGTACTTC. Translation gives CASSLLTGNEQYF.

The chain employs TRBV7-9 and TRBJ1-3; no firm D call. Per the germline V gene, CDR1 is SEHNR and CDR2 is FQNEAQ (reference sequence). The CDR3 sequence is 12 residues long. Trimming removed 5 bases at V and 2 bases at J, with 4 bases between. The CDR3 DNA sequence: TGTGCCAGCAGCCGGGCTGGAAACACCATATATTTT. Its translation is CASSRAGNTIYF.

This rearrangement joins TRBV5-6 to TRBJ1-2; the D gene is possibly TRBD1 (6 bases). V dropped 4 bases and J dropped 4 bases, with 14 bases sitting between them. The CDR3 consists of 14 residues. The germline CDR1 and CDR2 sequences are SGHDT and YYEEEE. CDR3 protein: CASSVGQIGYGYTF. CDR3 sequence (DNA): TGTGCCAGCAGCGTAGGACAGATCGGCTATGGCTACACCTTC. Drawing the rest from reference TRBV5-6 and TRBJ1-2, the complete variable domain is DAGVTQSPTHLIKTRGQQVTLRCSPKSGHDTVSWYQQALGQGPQFIFQYYEEEERQRGNFPDRFSGHQFPNYSSELNVNALLLGDSALYLCASSVGQIGYGYTFGSGTRLTVV.

Concerning this clonotype itself: One end of the junction varies from germline; a read error may be responsible. The rearrangement links TRBV12-3 or TRBV12-4 to TRBJ2-5; D may correspond to TRBD1 or TRBD2 (5 bases each). The CDR3 spans 18 residues. The CDR3 DNA follows: TGTACCAGCAGTTTATCGCAGGGACCGGGTCACCCCGTAGGGACCCAGTACTTC. Protein product: CTSSLSQGPGHPVGTQYF.

The V and J genes are TRBV25-1 and TRBJ2-6; D possibly corresponds to TRBD1 (6 bases). CDR3 length: 19 amino acids. In germline, CDR1 is MGHDK, CDR2 SYGVNS. Trimming removed 7 bases at V and 0 bases at J, with 22 bases between. CDR3 in amino acids: CASTRLKTGPSSGANVLTF. CDR3 coding DNA: TGTGCCAGCACTAGATTGAAGACAGGACCGAGCTCTGGGGCCAACGTCCTGACTTTC.

In this sample, this clonotype turned up a few times. The chain carries TRBV7-8 and TRBJ2-2; D ambiguous. The CDR3 sequence is 13 residues long. Germline CDR1 and CDR2: SGHVS and FQNEAQ. Trimming left V 4 bases short and J 6 bases short, with 9 bases between. For the CDR3, the DNA is TGTGCCAGCAGCTCACCGGTTCCCGGGGAGCTGTTTTTT. Encoded protein: CASSSPVPGELFF.